This is a list of T cell receptor beta chains from one sample in a study of naive and memory T cell subsets. TCRdb reanalysed the UMI-ligation and nested PCR reads using MiXCR and keeps one entry per CDR3 protein. The profile shows under 150,000 distinct CDR3 sequences, under 25% of them singletons. The sequenced sample was naive CD8+ T cells from blood. These TCRs come from a human donor in good health. Each CDR3 is given with its conserved first and last residue. The order of the fields is clone size, D gene, J gene, V gene, CDR3 DNA, CDR3 protein. A D gene is named only where the DNA matches it firmly. Only part of the rows carry a size: once, few, many, or a class if the clone is expanded.

size: .
D: .
J: TRBJ2-1
V: TRBV19
DNA: TGTGCCAGTAACGATTACTCCTACAATGAGCAGTTCTTC
CDR3: CASNDYSYNEQFF

size: .
D: .
J: TRBJ2-1
V: TRBV29-1
DNA: TGCAGCGTTGAAATAGGAGGGTGGGAAGAGCAGTTCTTC
CDR3: CSVEIGGWEEQFF

size: few
D: .
J: TRBJ1-2
V: TRBV28
DNA: TGTGCCAGCAGTTTGACTGTTGGTCCCAGGGTTGCCTATGGCTACACCTTC
CDR3: CASSLTVGPRVAYGYTF

size: .
D: TRBD2
J: TRBJ2-1
V: TRBV20-1
DNA: TGCAGTGCTCCGGTAGGACTAGCTAGCGGGGAGCAGTTCTTC
CDR3: CSAPVGLASGEQFF

size: many
D: .
J: TRBJ2-3
V: TRBV19
DNA: TGTGCCACTATGGGGACCGACAGGGATACGCAGTATTTT
CDR3: CATMGTDRDTQYF

size: .
D: TRBD2
J: TRBJ2-3
V: TRBV20-1
DNA: TGCAGTGCTAGAGATCTGAGCGGGAGGGCAGATACGCAGTATTTT
CDR3: CSARDLSGRADTQYF

size: few
D: TRBD1
J: TRBJ2-2
V: TRBV28
DNA: TGTGCCAGCAGTTCACAGGGGGAGACCGGGGAGCTGTTTTTT
CDR3: CASSSQGETGELFF

size: .
D: .
J: TRBJ1-2
V: TRBV7-2
DNA: TGTGCCAGCAGACTGTATGGCTACACCTTC
CDR3: CASRLYGYTF

size: few
D: TRBD1
J: TRBJ2-6
V: TRBV24-1
DNA: TGTGCCACCAGTGACCTCGGGCAGGGGGTCTTCTCTGGGGCCAACGTCCTGACTTTC
CDR3: CATSDLGQGVFSGANVLTF

size: few
D: .
J: TRBJ2-7
V: TRBV24-1
DNA: TGTGCCACCAGTGATCCCGGGAGCTCCTACGAGCAGTACTTC
CDR3: CATSDPGSSYEQYF

size: .
D: .
J: TRBJ2-7
V: TRBV27
DNA: TGTGCCAGCAGTTCGTCCGGCTACGAGCAGTACTTC
CDR3: CASSSSGYEQYF

size: .
D: .
J: TRBJ2-5
V: TRBV3-1
DNA: TGTGCCAGCAGCGGTACCACCGGGACGTCCCCCCCGGGGACCCAGTACTTC
CDR3: CASSGTTGTSPPGTQYF

size: few
D: TRBD2
J: TRBJ2-7
V: TRBV5-1
DNA: TGCGCCAGCAGCGTTGCCCCATCGGGACTAGGAGAGGACGAGCAGTACTTC
CDR3: CASSVAPSGLGEDEQYF

size: .
D: .
J: TRBJ1-6
V: TRBV2
DNA: TGTGCCAGCGGTTGGCAAGGGGATAAAGATTCACCCCTCCACTTT
CDR3: CASGWQGDKDSPLHF